One and the same sample provided the 30 T cell receptor beta chains below, sequenced in a study of T cells after yellow fever vaccination. Each CDR3 protein is one row after TCRdb ran MiXCR on the 5' RACE reads. The sample includes about 130,000 distinct CDR3 sequences, roughly 8.2% of them seen just once. The sample in question was CD8+ T cells sorted from PBMCs, obtained on the day of the yellow fever booster vaccination. These receptors originate from a man aged 18 to 29 who received the YFV17D yellow fever vaccine.

This clonotype came up many times. The gene calls are TRBV7-8 and TRBJ2-7; D not resolved. V was clipped by 0 bases and J by 0 bases, with 6 bases between them. This CDR3 has 14 residues. CDR1 and CDR2 (germline): SGHVS, FQNEAQ. The CDR3 sequence: CASSLAGNSYEQYV. The DNA of the CDR3 is TGTGCCAGCAGCTTAGCGGGCAACTCCTACGAGCAGTACGTC.

This clonotype was seen at least ten times. The V call is TRBV5-1, the J call TRBJ2-3, with 8 bases matching TRBD1. Germline CDR1 and CDR2: SGHRS and YFSETQ. This CDR3 has 15 residues. Trimming took 4 bases from V and 0 from J; bases not matched to a gene: 4. The CDR3 DNA reads as TGCGCCAGCAGCGTCCGACAGGGGAGCACAGATACGCAGTATTTT. This sequence encodes CASSVRQGSTDTQYF. Complete variable domain (other parts from reference TRBV5-1 and TRBJ2-3): KAGVTQTPRYLIKTRGQQVTLSCSPISGHRSVSWYQQTPGQGLQFLFEYFSETQRNKGNFPGRFSGRQFSNSRSEMNVSTLELGDSALYLCASSVRQGSTDTQYFGPGTRLTVL.

This sequence joins TRBV29-1 and TRBJ2-5; D ambiguous. The CDR3 spans 11 residues. CDR1 is SQVTM and CDR2 is ANQGSEA in the germline V gene. Trimming took off 5 bases at V and 3 bases at J, with 7 bases between the two ends. The CDR3 DNA follows: TGCAGCGTTCTGCCGGAAGAGACCCAGTACTTC. Translating gives CSVLPEETQYF.

The chain joins TRBV3-1 to TRBJ2-5; D remains unclear. Germline values: CDR1 LGHDT, CDR2 YNNKEL (reference sequence). V lost 1 base to trimming and J lost 4 bases, with 10 bases between them. The length of the CDR3 is 14 residues. The CDR3 region has the DNA TGTGCCAGCAGCCAAGTCCGGCTAATAGAGACCCAGTACTTC. Amino acids: CASSQVRLIETQYF.

The chain uses TRBV6-6 and TRBJ2-1, with a possible D match to TRBD2 (5 bases). V lost 2 bases to trimming and J lost 4 bases, with 12 bases between them. The germline gives CDR1 MNHNY, CDR2 SVGAGI (reference sequence). There are 15 residues in the CDR3. CDR3 sequence: CASSYNGGPYNEQFF. CDR3 nucleotides: TGTGCCAGCAGTTACAACGGAGGCCCTTACAATGAGCAGTTCTTC.

The rearrangement links TRBV7-8 to TRBJ2-1, with D perhaps TRBD1 (6 bases). The CDR3 runs to 16 residues. The germline V and J ends were trimmed by 4 bases and 2 bases, with 15 bases remaining between them. Germline CDR1 and CDR2: SGHVS and FQNEAQ. The CDR3 region has the DNA TGTGCCAGCAGCTATATCAACAGGGAAACCTACAATGAGCAGTTCTTC. It yields the protein CASSYINRETYNEQFF.

The V gene is TRBV6-2 or TRBV6-3, the J gene TRBJ2-7; no firm D call. The ends were cut back, 2 bases at V and 3 bases at J, with 11 bases in the middle. Germline V gives CDR1 MNHEY, CDR2 SVGEGT. This CDR3 region has 14 residues. The CDR3 region has the DNA TGTGCCAGCAGTTACGGTGGACGTGACTACGAGCAGTACGTC. Its translation is CASSYGGRDYEQYV.

This clonotype appeared many times. CDR3 DNA sequence: TGTGCCACCAGTGATTGGACACCCGAGTCCTACAATGAGCAGTTCTTC. It is translated as CATSDWTPESYNEQFF. The chain uses TRBV24-1 and TRBJ2-1; D is perhaps TRBD1 (5 bases). There are 16 residues in the CDR3. V was shortened by 2 bases and J by 1 base, with 11 bases between the two germline ends. Germline V gene lookup returns CDR1 KGHDR and CDR2 SFDVKD.

This clonotype was recorded a few times. This sequence joins TRBV4-2 and TRBJ2-7, with D uncertain. V was shortened by 1 base and J by 5 bases, with 12 bases between the two germline ends. Germline V lookup: CDR1 LGHNA, CDR2 YNFKEQ. CDR3 size: 14 residues. CDR3 nucleotide sequence: TGTGCCAGCAGCCAAGGTGAAGGTTTTGACGAGCAGTACTTC. Its protein product is CASSQGEGFDEQYF.

The V call is TRBV28, the J call TRBJ2-5, with D perhaps TRBD1 (6 bases). Trimming removed 4 bases from V and 5 bases from J, with 17 bases in between. This CDR3 comprises 15 residues. The germline V gene encodes CDR1 MDHEN and CDR2 SYDVKM. The CDR3 sequence is CASSSRMGAWETQYF. The CDR3 DNA reads as TGTGCCAGCAGTTCGAGGATGGGGGCGTGGGAGACCCAGTACTTC.

CDR3 sequence (DNA): TGTGCCAGCAGCCAAGAGATCGGGACACTGTTGCGGAACACCATATATTTT. Its translation is CASSQEIGTLLRNTIYF. V usage is TRBV14 and J usage is TRBJ1-3, with D tentatively TRBD1 (6 bases). V lost 0 bases, J lost 7 bases, and 19 bases lay in between. This CDR3 contains 17 residues. Per germline, CDR1 SGHDN and CDR2 FVKESK.

As for this clonotype: Compared with germline, one end of the junction differs, possibly owing to a read error. J is TRBJ1-5 and V is TRBV16; TRBD1 aligns across 7 bases. The CDR3 has 16 residues. Per the germline V gene, CDR1 is KGHSY and CDR2 is FQNENV. The CDR3 spells CDSSHGRTGENQPQHF. CDR3 coding DNA: TGTGACAGCAGCCATGGTAGAACAGGGGAAAATCAGCCCCAGCATTTT.

This clonotype occurred a few times. The CDR3 spells CASSHRTASGNTIYF. The DNA of the CDR3 is TGCGCCAGCAGCCATCGGACTGCCTCTGGAAACACCATATATTTT. The chain couples TRBV4-1 to TRBJ1-3; D gene ambiguous. The CDR3 consists of 15 residues. Deletions cut 3 bases from V and 0 bases from J, with 9 bases between. In germline, CDR1 is MGHRA, CDR2 YSYEKL.

The genes are TRBV6-5 and TRBJ1-1; D gene uncertain. V lost 2 bases, J lost 2 bases, and 12 bases lay in between. This CDR3 spans 15 amino acids. CDR1 is MNHEY, CDR2 SVGAGI, per germline. The CDR3 is CASSYRVGANTEAFF. Written as DNA, the CDR3 is TGTGCCAGCAGTTACAGGGTAGGAGCAAACACTGAAGCTTTCTTT.

J is TRBJ2-1 and V is TRBV4-1; 10 positions agree with TRBD2. There are 16 residues in the CDR3. The germline CDR1 and CDR2 sequences are MGHRA and YSYEKL. V lost 0 bases, J lost 6 bases, and 5 bases stayed unmatched. CDR3 nucleotide sequence: TGCGCCAGCAGCCAAGATACTAGCGGGGTGAGCAATGAGCAGTTCTTC. Translated: CASSQDTSGVSNEQFF.

This clonotype was seen more than once but under ten times. The chain recombines TRBV6-2 or TRBV6-3 with TRBJ2-2, with D unclear. The CDR3 has 15 residues. V was pared by 9 bases and J by 0 bases, with 14 bases between. From germline, CDR1 is MNHEY and CDR2 SVGEGT. The DNA of the CDR3 is TGTGCCAGTAGAGGTCTCGAATCGAACACCGGGGAGCTGTTTTTT. Residues: CASRGLESNTGELFF.

This clonotype was seen at least ten times. CDR3 bases: TGTGCCAGCTCACCAGGGTACACCGGGGAGCTGTTTTTT. Its translation is CASSPGYTGELFF. The chain joins TRBV18 to TRBJ2-2, with D unclear. The CDR3 has 13 amino acids. Trimming pared 2 bases from V and 3 bases from J, leaving 4 bases between. Germline assignment: CDR1 KGHSH and CDR2 LQKENI.

This clonotype turned up a few times. The chain recombines TRBV4-1 with TRBJ1-1; no clear D. The CDR3 consists of 14 residues. V gave up 1 base and J gave up 10 bases, with 16 bases separating them. The germline V gene has CDR1 MGHRA and CDR2 YSYEKL. As DNA, the CDR3 is TGCGCCAGCAGCCAAGTACGGACGGCTTTGGCAGCTTTCTTT. Residues: CASSQVRTALAAFF.

This clonotype was detected only a few times. The V call is TRBV6-5, the J call TRBJ2-2, with D uncertain. Trimming pared 0 bases from V and 6 bases from J, leaving 5 bases between. The CDR3 extends over 13 amino acids. Germline V gives CDR1 MNHEY, CDR2 SVGAGI. Here the CDR3 reads CASSYSSPGELFF. DNA of the CDR3: TGTGCCAGCAGTTACTCCTCTCCCGGGGAGCTGTTTTTT.

The table lists this clonotype with many counts. DNA for the CDR3: TGTGCCAGCAGTTACTCGACGTCGGGGGGTTCCACAGATACGCAGTATTTT. Translation gives CASSYSTSGGSTDTQYF. This rearrangement joins TRBV6-2 or TRBV6-3 to TRBJ2-3; 7 bases fit TRBD2. The V gene end was trimmed by 0 bases and the J gene end by 2 bases; junction bases not matched to a gene: 8. Germline V lookup: CDR1 MNHEY, CDR2 SVGEGT. This CDR3 spans 17 amino acids.

This clonotype was counted only a few times. V and J are TRBV4-1 and TRBJ1-2; tentative D call: TRBD1 (5 bases). V was shortened by 0 bases and J by 7 bases, with 15 bases between the two germline ends. This CDR3 region has 15 residues. Germline-derived CDR1 and CDR2 are MGHRA and YSYEKL. The CDR3 sequence: CASSQERQGGFGYTF. The CDR3, as DNA: TGCGCCAGCAGCCAAGAACGGCAGGGCGGATTTGGCTACACCTTC.

This chain uses TRBV29-1 with TRBJ1-1, with TRBD1 as a possible D gene (6 bases). Trimming shortened V by 5 bases and J by 0 bases, and 7 bases separated the two germline ends. There are 12 residues in the CDR3. CDR1 SQVTM and CDR2 ANQGSEA come from the germline V gene. CDR3 nucleotides: TGCAGCGTTCAGGGGATGAACACTGAAGCTTTCTTT. It yields the protein CSVQGMNTEAFF.

The rearrangement links TRBV29-1 to TRBJ2-1, with 8 bases that match TRBD1. This CDR3 is built from 12 residues. The germline V gene encodes CDR1 SQVTM and CDR2 ANQGSEA. V trimming: 6 bases; J trimming: 7 bases; junction bases outside the gene matches: 5. The CDR3 DNA sequence: TGCAGCGTAGGACAGGGCGGGAATGAGCAGTTCTTC. It codes for CSVGQGGNEQFF.

This clonotype was recorded at least ten times. The gene calls are TRBV4-2 and TRBJ1-4, with D maybe TRBD1 (6 bases). The CDR3 has 16 amino acids. Trimming removed 0 bases at V and 5 bases at J, with 13 bases between. Germline V gene lookup returns CDR1 LGHNA and CDR2 YNFKEQ. In nucleotides, the CDR3 is TGTGCCAGCAGCCAAGATCGGGGTGGGGGCAATGAAAAACTGTTTTTT. Protein product: CASSQDRGGGNEKLFF.

This clonotype was observed at least ten times. J is TRBJ1-3 and V is TRBV6-5, with D possibly being TRBD1 (5 bases). Per the germline V gene, CDR1 is MNHEY and CDR2 is SVGAGI. CDR3 size: 15 residues. V lost 2 bases and J lost 2, with 10 bases in between. CDR3 DNA sequence: TGTGCCAGCAGTTACGGCTCGGGGCCTGGAAACACCATATATTTT. Translation gives CASSYGSGPGNTIYF.

This clonotype was detected only a few times. The rearrangement links TRBV4-1 to TRBJ2-7; D might be TRBD1 (6 bases). The CDR3 runs to 13 residues. V was pared by 4 bases and J by 5 bases, with 12 bases between. The germline gives CDR1 MGHRA, CDR2 YSYEKL. The CDR3 reads CASSPYRENEQYF. CDR3 in DNA: TGCGCCAGCAGCCCGTACAGGGAGAACGAGCAGTACTTC.

The genes are TRBV12-3 or TRBV12-4 and TRBJ2-2, with unresolved D. This CDR3 is built from 13 residues. Trimming took off 5 bases at V and 4 bases at J, with 8 bases between the two ends. The CDR3 nucleotides read TGTGCCAGCAGTAGATACTTCACCGGGGAGCTGTTTTTT. It is translated as CASSRYFTGELFF.

This clonotype was picked up a small number of times. This rearrangement joins TRBV13 to TRBJ2-3; D may be TRBD2 (5 bases). CDR1 PRHDT and CDR2 FYEKMQ come from the germline V gene (reference sequence). Trimming removed 0 bases at V and 4 bases at J, with 11 bases between. This CDR3 has 15 amino acids. In DNA, the CDR3 is TGTGCCAGCAGCTTAGGGGCTAGCAGTGCAGATACGCAGTATTTT. It encodes CASSLGASSADTQYF.

The J gene is TRBJ2-2, the V gene TRBV7-6; 7 nucleotides line up with TRBD1. The CDR3 is made up of 14 amino acids. The germline CDR1 and CDR2 sequences are SGHVS and FNYEAQ. Germline trimming cut 5 bases from V and 5 bases from J; bases unmatched to any gene: 5. CDR3 nucleotides: TGTGCCAGCAGCCAACAACAGGGGACCGGGGAGCTGTTTTTT. Translating it yields CASSQQQGTGELFF.

The genes are TRBV12-3 or TRBV12-4 and TRBJ2-5; the match to TRBD2 covers 11 bases. Losses at the gene ends were 7 bases for V and 9 bases for J; bases not matched to a gene: 10. The CDR3 loop spans 14 amino acids. The CDR3 is CASTPGLAAGAQYF. The CDR3 DNA reads TGTGCCAGCACACCGGGACTAGCGGCGGGGGCCCAGTACTTC.